This T cell receptor beta chain was observed in a study of cytomegalovirus exposure and HLA in healthy donors. Across the whole study: A previous analysis identified 95 million to 120 million unique TCR beta sequences derived from about 180 million T cells. Study-level points and caveats: Researchers reported in a later analysis that a missense DCLRE1C variant was tied to TCR beta V- and J-gene trimming. In an earlier analysis, in 620 or so donors, most V segments appeared productive either ~87% or ~30% of the time.

This clone has only one observation. Its antigen is unidentified. The V gene lost 0 bases and the J gene lost 4 bases, with 9 bases spanning the gap. CDR3 length equals 14 residues. The germline V gene has CDR1 LNHNV and CDR2 YYDKDF (reference sequence). The PCR used 60 Vbeta and 13 Jbeta primers. Original data processing: In a later analysis, the count reached about 82 million unique TCR beta chains, with approximately 10 million shared. This table comes from immunoSEQ multiplex PCR, and its TCRdb copy is limited to in-frame clones, with some not included. Clone size and the V and J calls come from that table; the DNA yielded D and trimming. The sample holds roughly 120,000 clones, about 70% seen once.

This rearrangement joins TRBV15 to TRBJ1-2, with a weak D call TRBD1 (5 bases). The sequenced sample consisted of PBMCs. The origin of this receptor is a woman in her thirties in good health and CMV-seronegative. The CDR3 sequence is CATSRDQTVYGYTF. DNA for the CDR3: TGTGCCACCAGCAGAGACCAGACAGTCTATGGCTACACCTTC.